This T cell receptor beta chain is from a study of shared clonotypes between healthy human individuals. Notes on this clone: Its antigen remains unidentified.

In the source study's methods: ImmunoSEQ yielded junction-only sequences lacking quality scores, so filtering differed. TCRdb keeps only in-frame clones here, not all; method: immunoSEQ multiplex PCR. V and J calls plus clone size are reproduced from that table; the DNA served to infer D and trimming. The repertoire consists of some 2.1 million clones, with 85% to 95% occurring once and the leading ten covering 0.13%. Overall study results and limits: Several donors shared approximately 5% of their naive CD4 clonotypes.

The V gene's germline CDR1 is LNHDA and CDR2 SQIVND (reference sequence). V shed 1 base and J 5 bases; nucleotides not matched to a gene: 6. The CDR3 spans 16 residues. Source material: naive CD4+ T cells sorted from blood. This sample's subset: CD45RA+ positively selected. The chain uses TRBV19 and TRBJ2-1; 9 bases agree with TRBD2. This clonotype originated in a man between 18 and 35 years old in good health. The CDR3: CASSIGLAGRDNEQFF. CDR3 DNA sequence: TGTGCCAGTAGTATAGGGCTAGCGGGACGAGACAATGAGCAGTTCTTC.